The clone carrying this T cell receptor (beta chain) was seen only once. This sample is part of a study of blood T cell repertoires in COVID-19. Per the study methods: Amplification of reference gene primers provided the estimated nucleated cell counts. TCRdb keeps only in-frame clones here, not all; method: immunoSEQ multiplex PCR. V, J and clone size are taken as reported in that table, and D and trimming were inferred from the DNA itself. Altogether about 210,000 clones are present, just over 90% being singletons, with the ten largest covering around 1.2%. The trim removed 4 bases at V and 5 bases at J, leaving 11 bases unmatched. This CDR3 is built from 16 residues. Germline loops: CDR1 MDHEN, CDR2 SYDVKM.

The sequence was collected from a man aged 25 to 40 with acute or convalescent COVID-19. The V and J genes are TRBV28 and TRBJ2-1, with 7 positions matching TRBD2. Sequencing input: peripheral blood. DNA for the CDR3: TGTGCCAGCAGTTCCCCACGGGGCGGGAGCAACAATGAGCAGTTCTTC. Its translation is CASSSPRGGSNNEQFF.